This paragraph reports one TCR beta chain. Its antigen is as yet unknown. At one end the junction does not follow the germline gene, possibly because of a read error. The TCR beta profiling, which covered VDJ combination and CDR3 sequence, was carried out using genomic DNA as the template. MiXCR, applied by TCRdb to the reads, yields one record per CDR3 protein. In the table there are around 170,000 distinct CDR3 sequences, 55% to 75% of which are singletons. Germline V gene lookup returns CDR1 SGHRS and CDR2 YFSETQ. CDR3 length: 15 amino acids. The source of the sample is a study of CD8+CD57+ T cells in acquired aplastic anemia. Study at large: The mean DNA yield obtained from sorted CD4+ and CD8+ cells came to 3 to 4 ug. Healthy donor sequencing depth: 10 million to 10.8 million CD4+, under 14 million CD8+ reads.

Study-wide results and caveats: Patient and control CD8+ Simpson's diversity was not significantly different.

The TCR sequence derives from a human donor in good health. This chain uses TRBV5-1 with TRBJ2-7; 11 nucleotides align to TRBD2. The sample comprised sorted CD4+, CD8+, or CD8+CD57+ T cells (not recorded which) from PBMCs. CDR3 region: CASSFGGTSGNEQYF. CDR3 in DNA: TGTGCCAGCAGCTTTGGTGGGACTAGCGGCAACGAGCAGTACTTC.